The rows below give T cell receptor beta chains drawn from one sample of a study of blood T cells in healthy people across ages. Using its own MiXCR run on the 5' RACE reads, TCRdb lists one record per CDR3 protein. The table has approximately 810,000 distinct CDR3 sequences, 25% to 35% seen once. The sequencing input was blood. The receptors stem from a woman older than 75 in good health. The conserved cysteine and the conserved F or W are not part of the CDR3 here. The order of the fields is V gene, D gene, J gene, CDR3 protein. A D gene is named only where the DNA matches it firmly.

V gene: TRBV7-2; D gene: NA; J gene: TRBJ2-1; CDR3 protein: ASSRGWPSRSSYNEQF
V gene: TRBV2; D gene: TRBD2; J gene: TRBJ2-1; CDR3 protein: ASGLAGVNEQF
V gene: TRBV20-1; D gene: TRBD2; J gene: TRBJ2-3; CDR3 protein: SAIAGTSASDTQY
V gene: TRBV12-3/TRBV12-4; D gene: NA; J gene: NA; CDR3 protein: ASTTQGGEIYYEQY
V gene: TRBV6-2/TRBV6-3; D gene: NA; J gene: TRBJ1-2; CDR3 protein: ASNDEGGGYGYT
V gene: TRBV12-3/TRBV12-4; D gene: TRBD1; J gene: TRBJ2-3; CDR3 protein: ASSLTGTGDLADTQY
V gene: TRBV20-1; D gene: TRBD1; J gene: TRBJ1-5; CDR3 protein: SAGRQGLHQPQH
V gene: TRBV7-2; D gene: TRBD1; J gene: TRBJ1-5; CDR3 protein: ASSLDVGQRNQPQH
V gene: TRBV7-2; D gene: NA; J gene: TRBJ1-2; CDR3 protein: TSSLVGNYGYT
V gene: TRBV9; D gene: NA; J gene: TRBJ2-1; CDR3 protein: ASSVGGASEGEQF
V gene: TRBV20-1; D gene: NA; J gene: TRBJ1-2; CDR3 protein: SARDIGRGNGYT
V gene: TRBV4-3; D gene: NA; J gene: TRBJ1-6; CDR3 protein: ASSQDNDSPLH
V gene: TRBV9; D gene: NA; J gene: TRBJ1-5; CDR3 protein: ASSVGPADNRPQH
V gene: TRBV9; D gene: NA; J gene: TRBJ2-2; CDR3 protein: ASSALRNRDSGELF
V gene: TRBV12-3/TRBV12-4; D gene: NA; J gene: TRBJ2-7; CDR3 protein: ASSSTRKGYEQY
V gene: TRBV6-6; D gene: NA; J gene: TRBJ1-2; CDR3 protein: ASRPLGLYGYT
V gene: TRBV2; D gene: NA; J gene: TRBJ2-1; CDR3 protein: ASSGVRRDDEQF
V gene: TRBV20-1; D gene: NA; J gene: TRBJ2-2; CDR3 protein: SAIGEGPGTGERF
V gene: TRBV2; D gene: TRBD1; J gene: TRBJ1-1; CDR3 protein: ASSEEEGANTEAF
V gene: TRBV4-3; D gene: NA; J gene: TRBJ2-7; CDR3 protein: ASSQVRGIVHEQY
V gene: TRBV6-1; D gene: NA; J gene: TRBJ2-7; CDR3 protein: ASSEVGKYEQY
V gene: TRBV28; D gene: TRBD1; J gene: TRBJ2-7; CDR3 protein: ASRPRGQGGREQY
V gene: TRBV27; D gene: NA; J gene: TRBJ1-5; CDR3 protein: ASSLSRANNQPQH
V gene: TRBV24-1; D gene: TRBD1; J gene: TRBJ2-3; CDR3 protein: ATSESDRGGTDTQY
V gene: TRBV3-1; D gene: TRBD1; J gene: TRBJ1-6; CDR3 protein: ASSPQGGGSPLH
V gene: TRBV19; D gene: NA; J gene: TRBJ2-3; CDR3 protein: ASSIDHDSTDTQY
V gene: TRBV28; D gene: TRBD2; J gene: TRBJ2-1; CDR3 protein: AIHGGASYNEQF
V gene: TRBV6-6; D gene: TRBD2; J gene: TRBJ2-5; CDR3 protein: ASSYRLAGNQETQY
V gene: TRBV20-1; D gene: NA; J gene: TRBJ1-5; CDR3 protein: SVRKGVGPQH
V gene: TRBV5-1; D gene: TRBD1; J gene: TRBJ2-7; CDR3 protein: ASSSSGTGITYEQY
V gene: TRBV6-1; D gene: NA; J gene: TRBJ1-2; CDR3 protein: ASSDTPNYGYT
V gene: TRBV12-3/TRBV12-4; D gene: NA; J gene: TRBJ1-6; CDR3 protein: ASSSRFRNSPLH
V gene: TRBV28; D gene: NA; J gene: TRBJ1-6; CDR3 protein: ANPTRGSPLH
V gene: TRBV5-1; D gene: TRBD1; J gene: TRBJ2-7; CDR3 protein: ASNSGTGGLEQY
V gene: TRBV4-3; D gene: NA; J gene: TRBJ2-6; CDR3 protein: ASSQDWANPPLT
V gene: TRBV18; D gene: TRBD1; J gene: TRBJ1-5; CDR3 protein: ASSPTGANQPQH
V gene: TRBV20-1; D gene: NA; J gene: TRBJ1-1; CDR3 protein: STSDTMNTEAF
V gene: TRBV15; D gene: NA; J gene: TRBJ2-6; CDR3 protein: ATSSRRGSGANVLT
V gene: TRBV5-1; D gene: TRBD1; J gene: TRBJ1-1; CDR3 protein: ASSGQGLNTEAF
V gene: TRBV5-1; D gene: TRBD2; J gene: TRBJ2-5; CDR3 protein: ASSSGVLAGGETQY
V gene: TRBV3-1; D gene: NA; J gene: TRBJ2-5; CDR3 protein: ASSLLQSQETQY
V gene: TRBV4-2; D gene: NA; J gene: TRBJ1-1; CDR3 protein: AGSQDIVGGAVAEAF
V gene: TRBV4-2; D gene: NA; J gene: TRBJ2-7; CDR3 protein: ASSQDLDSYEQY
V gene: TRBV5-1; D gene: TRBD2; J gene: TRBJ2-2; CDR3 protein: ASSLRPAGGGFTGELF
V gene: TRBV28; D gene: NA; J gene: TRBJ2-5; CDR3 protein: ASSPDAGSFKETQY
V gene: TRBV20-1; D gene: TRBD2; J gene: TRBJ2-1; CDR3 protein: SASGGAWNEQF
V gene: TRBV27; D gene: NA; J gene: TRBJ1-6; CDR3 protein: AFRGRNSPLH
V gene: TRBV11-3; D gene: TRBD1; J gene: TRBJ2-6; CDR3 protein: ASSADRGLLSSGANVLT
V gene: TRBV6-2/TRBV6-3; D gene: NA; J gene: TRBJ1-1; CDR3 protein: ASSYQSGGPERNTEAF
V gene: TRBV7-2; D gene: TRBD2; J gene: TRBJ2-3; CDR3 protein: ASSLRTSGGQSTDTQY
V gene: TRBV20-1; D gene: NA; J gene: TRBJ2-7; CDR3 protein: SARDTGRAHSYEQY
V gene: TRBV11-1; D gene: NA; J gene: TRBJ2-5; CDR3 protein: ASSPRSGLETQY
V gene: TRBV12-3/TRBV12-4; D gene: NA; J gene: TRBJ1-1; CDR3 protein: ASSHPTNTEAF
V gene: TRBV7-9; D gene: NA; J gene: TRBJ2-7; CDR3 protein: ASSLAGWASEQY
V gene: TRBV20-1; D gene: TRBD2; J gene: TRBJ2-1; CDR3 protein: SARREGNSRGEQF
V gene: TRBV19; D gene: NA; J gene: TRBJ2-3; CDR3 protein: ASRTNGENTQY
V gene: TRBV28; D gene: NA; J gene: TRBJ2-5; CDR3 protein: ASRGAGRQETQY
V gene: TRBV4-3; D gene: TRBD2; J gene: TRBJ2-7; CDR3 protein: ASSQDRRLAGGSTYNEQY
V gene: TRBV10-3; D gene: NA; J gene: TRBJ2-5; CDR3 protein: AISGSEETQY